This T cell receptor (beta chain) comes out of a study of blood T cell repertoires in COVID-19. Germline V CDR1 and CDR2: MNHNS, SASEGT. The CDR3 sequence is 17 residues long. The V gene end was trimmed by 0 bases and the J gene end by 9 bases; junction bases not matched to a gene: 14. As handled by the study authors: The authors estimated nucleated cell counts from reference gene primer amplification. Libraries were prepared by immunoSEQ multiplex PCR; TCRdb keeps only in-frame clonotypes and omits some of them. V, J and clone size are taken as reported in that table, and D and trimming were inferred from the DNA itself. The sample consists of 200,000 to 300,000 clones, around 90% of them appearing once.

This rearrangement joins TRBV6-1 to TRBJ2-7; TRBD2 matches at 10 bases. The sample was peripheral blood. This sequence was found in a human donor in a cohort sampled during active COVID-19. In DNA, the CDR3 is TGTGCCAGCAGTGAAGCTGGAGTAAGGGGACTAGCGTTCGCGCAGTACTTC. It codes for CASSEAGVRGLAFAQYF.